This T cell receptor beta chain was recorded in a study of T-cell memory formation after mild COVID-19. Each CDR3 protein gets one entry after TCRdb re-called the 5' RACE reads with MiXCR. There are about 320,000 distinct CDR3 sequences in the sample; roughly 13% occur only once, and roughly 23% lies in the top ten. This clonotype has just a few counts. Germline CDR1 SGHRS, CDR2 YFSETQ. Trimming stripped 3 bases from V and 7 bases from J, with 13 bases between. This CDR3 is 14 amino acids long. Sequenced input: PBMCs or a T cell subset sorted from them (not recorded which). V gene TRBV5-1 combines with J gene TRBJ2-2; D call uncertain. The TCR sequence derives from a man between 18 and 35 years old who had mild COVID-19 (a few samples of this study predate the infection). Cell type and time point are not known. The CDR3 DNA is TGCGCCAGCAGCTCAGTTCGTCACCACGGGGAGCTGTTTTTT. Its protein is CASSSVRHHGELFF.